This TCR beta chain emerged from a study of cytomegalovirus exposure and HLA in healthy donors. Overall study context: Out of several hundred genotyped donors, roughly 80% belonged to the Caucasian-associated ancestry cluster.

Worth noting for this clone: Antigen unknown.

Primers: 60 Vbeta forward and 13 Jbeta reverse. Sequencing used immunoSEQ multiplex PCR; TCRdb keeps in-frame clones, though not all of them. The repertoire consists of more than 95,000 clones, with roughly four fifths occurring once and the leading ten covering 15% to 20%. The study's findings and limits: A later analysis found that most CMV-associated TCR beta chains appeared HLA-restricted.

CDR1 LNHNV and CDR2 YYDKDF come from the germline V gene (reference sequence). This CDR3 contains 15 residues. The J segment lost 7 bases and the V segment lost 0 bases, leaving 5 bases of the junction unmatched. The chain employs TRBV15 and TRBJ1-4; 7 bases agree with TRBD1. Sequenced: PBMCs. This clonotype was obtained from a man in his forties or fifties in good health and CMV-seropositive. Here the CDR3 DNA reads TGTGCCACCAGCAGAGATCGACAGGGTGTTGAAAAACTGTTTTTT. Protein sequence: CATSRDRQGVEKLFF.